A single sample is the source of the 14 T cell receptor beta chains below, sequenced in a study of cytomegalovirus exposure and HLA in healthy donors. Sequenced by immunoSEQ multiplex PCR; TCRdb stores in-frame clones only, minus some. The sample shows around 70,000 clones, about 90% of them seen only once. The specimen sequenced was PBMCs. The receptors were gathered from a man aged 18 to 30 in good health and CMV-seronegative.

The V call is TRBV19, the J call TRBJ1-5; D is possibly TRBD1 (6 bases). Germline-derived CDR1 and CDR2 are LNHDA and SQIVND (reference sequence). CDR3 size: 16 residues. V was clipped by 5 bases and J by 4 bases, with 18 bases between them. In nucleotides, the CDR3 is TGTGCCAGTAGTGCGCGCGGACAGACTGAAAATCAGCCCCAGCATTTT. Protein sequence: CASSARGQTENQPQHF.

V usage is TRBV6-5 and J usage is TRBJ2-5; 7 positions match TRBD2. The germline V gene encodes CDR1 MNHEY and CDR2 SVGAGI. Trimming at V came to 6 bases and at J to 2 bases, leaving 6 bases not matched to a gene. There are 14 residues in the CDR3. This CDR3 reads CASSPPSGQETQYF. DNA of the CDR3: TGTGCCAGCAGCCCGCCTAGCGGTCAAGAGACCCAGTACTTC.

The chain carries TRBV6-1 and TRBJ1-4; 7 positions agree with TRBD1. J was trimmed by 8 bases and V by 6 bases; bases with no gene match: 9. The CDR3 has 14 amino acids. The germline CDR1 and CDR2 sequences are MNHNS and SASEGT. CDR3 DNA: TGTGCCAGCAGAGGGGACAGTGGGGCGGAAAAACTGTTTTTT. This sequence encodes CASRGDSGAEKLFF.

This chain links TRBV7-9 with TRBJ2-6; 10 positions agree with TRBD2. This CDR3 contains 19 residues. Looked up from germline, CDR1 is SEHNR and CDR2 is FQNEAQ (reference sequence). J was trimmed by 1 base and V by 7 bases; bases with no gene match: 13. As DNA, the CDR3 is TGTGCCAGCAACCCCCCCGAGCGGGAGGGCCGGTCTGGGGCCAACGTCCTGACTTTC. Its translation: CASNPPEREGRSGANVLTF.

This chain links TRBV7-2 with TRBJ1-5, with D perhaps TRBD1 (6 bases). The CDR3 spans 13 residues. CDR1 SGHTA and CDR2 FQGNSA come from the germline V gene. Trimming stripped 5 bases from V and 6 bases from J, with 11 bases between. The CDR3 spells CASSPGERQPQHF. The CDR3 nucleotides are TGTGCCAGCAGCCCAGGGGAACGTCAGCCCCAGCATTTT.

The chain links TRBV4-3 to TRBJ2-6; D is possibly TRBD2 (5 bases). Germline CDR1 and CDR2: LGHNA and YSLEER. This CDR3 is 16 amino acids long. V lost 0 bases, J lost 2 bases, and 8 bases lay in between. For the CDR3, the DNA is TGCGCCAGCAGCCAAGAAGGAGGAACTGGGGCCAACGTCCTGACTTTC. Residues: CASSQEGGTGANVLTF.

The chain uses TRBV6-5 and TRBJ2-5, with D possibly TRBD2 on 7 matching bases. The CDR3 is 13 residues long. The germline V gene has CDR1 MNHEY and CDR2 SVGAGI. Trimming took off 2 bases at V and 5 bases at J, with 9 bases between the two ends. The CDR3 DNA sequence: TGTGCCAGCAGTTACCGGGGGGCGGAGACCCAGTACTTC. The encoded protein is CASSYRGAETQYF.

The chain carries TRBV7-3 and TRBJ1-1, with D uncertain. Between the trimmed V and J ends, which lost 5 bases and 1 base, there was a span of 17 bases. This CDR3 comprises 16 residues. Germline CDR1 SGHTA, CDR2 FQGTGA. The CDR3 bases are TGTGCCAGCAGCGACGTAGGCGGCAACGCGAACACTGAAGCTTTCTTT. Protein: CASSDVGGNANTEAFF.

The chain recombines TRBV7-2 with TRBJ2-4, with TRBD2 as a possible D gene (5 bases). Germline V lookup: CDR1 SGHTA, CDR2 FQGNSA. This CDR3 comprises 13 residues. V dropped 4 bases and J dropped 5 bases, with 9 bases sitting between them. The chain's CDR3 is CASSYPGENIQYF. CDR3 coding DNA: TGTGCCAGCAGCTACCCCGGGGAAAACATTCAGTACTTC.

This CDR3 is CASSQDAPSIYGYTF. The CDR3 DNA reads TGTGCCAGCAGCCAAGATGCCCCGAGTATCTATGGCTACACCTTC. The rearrangement uses TRBV4-2 and TRBJ1-2, with no clear D. This CDR3 spans 15 amino acids. The V and J ends lost 0 bases and 4 bases respectively, with 12 bases between them. Germline CDR1 LGHNA, CDR2 YNFKEQ.

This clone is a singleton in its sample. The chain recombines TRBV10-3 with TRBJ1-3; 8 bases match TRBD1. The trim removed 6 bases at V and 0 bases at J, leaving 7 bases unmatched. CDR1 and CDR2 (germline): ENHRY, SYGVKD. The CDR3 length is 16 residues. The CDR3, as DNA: TGTGCCATCAGCGGGGACAGGCCTGACTCTGGAAACACCATATATTTT. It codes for CAISGDRPDSGNTIYF.

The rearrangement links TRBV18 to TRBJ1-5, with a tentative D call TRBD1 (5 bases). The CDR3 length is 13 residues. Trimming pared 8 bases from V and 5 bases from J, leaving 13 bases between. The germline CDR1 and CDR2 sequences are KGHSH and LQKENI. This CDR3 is CASADSLDQPQHF. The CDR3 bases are TGTGCCAGCGCCGACAGTCTCGATCAGCCCCAGCATTTT. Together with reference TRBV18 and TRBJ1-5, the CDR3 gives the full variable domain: NAGVMQNPRHLVRRRGQEARLRCSPMKGHSHVYWYRQLPEEGLKFMVYLQKENIIDESGMPKERFSAEFPKEGPSILRIQQVVRGDSAAYFCASADSLDQPQHFGDGTRLSIL.

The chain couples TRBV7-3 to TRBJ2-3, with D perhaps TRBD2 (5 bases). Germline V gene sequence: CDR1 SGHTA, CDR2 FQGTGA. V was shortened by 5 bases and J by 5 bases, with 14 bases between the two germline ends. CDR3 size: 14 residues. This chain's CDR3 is CASSPRGSRDTQYF. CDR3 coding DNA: TGTGCCAGCAGCCCCAGAGGGAGCCGAGATACGCAGTATTTT.

The CDR3 DNA reads TGTGCCAGCAGCTCCAGACTAGGAAGTGTGACAGATACGCAGTATTTT. It specifies CASSSRLGSVTDTQYF. The chain uses TRBV5-6 and TRBJ2-3, with D tentatively TRBD2 (6 bases). Germline CDR1 is SGHDT and CDR2 is YYEEEE. Trimming left V 3 bases short and J 3 bases short, with 17 bases between. The CDR3 is 16 residues long.